Following are 20 T cell receptor beta chains from one sample sequenced in a study of T-cell reconstitution after alpha-beta-depleted transplantation in children. Unique molecular identifiers were incorporated during preparation of the TCRbeta library. MiXCR, applied by TCRdb to the PCR reads, yields one record per CDR3 protein. Of hundreds of thousands of distinct CDR3 sequences in the sample, 15% to 20% were seen once. The starting material was PBMCs, mostly from graft donor cells, obtained 360 days after TCRalphabeta/CD19-depleted stem cell transplant. The receptors here all came from a male patient aged 2-9 years who had a stem cell transplant for acute lymphoblastic leukemia, so the T cells may come from the graft donor.

This clonotype was detected a few times. The V call is TRBV29-1, the J call TRBJ2-3; tentative D call: TRBD2 (5 bases). This CDR3 has 16 residues. Germline V lookup: CDR1 SQVTM, CDR2 ANQGSEA. V lost 3 bases and J 1 base, leaving 17 bases between the germline ends. The CDR3 sequence: CSVEIVPLAGTDTQYF. CDR3 bases: TGCAGCGTTGAGATAGTTCCTCTAGCTGGCACAGATACGCAGTATTTT.

This chain links TRBV4-3 with TRBJ2-1, with 9 bases aligning to TRBD2. J lost 4 bases, V lost 1 base, and 2 bases had no gene match. CDR1 and CDR2 from the germline V gene are LGHNA and YSLEER. The CDR3 covers 15 residues. The chain's CDR3 is CASSQVGLAYNEQFF. Written as DNA, the CDR3 is TGCGCCAGCAGCCAAGTCGGACTAGCGTACAATGAGCAGTTCTTC.

J is TRBJ2-2 and V is TRBV15, with unresolved D. V was pared by 2 bases and J by 0 bases, with 7 bases between. Germline V lookup: CDR1 LNHNV, CDR2 YYDKDF (reference sequence). The CDR3 totals 15 residues. The CDR3 protein is CATSRTLANTGELFF. As DNA, the CDR3 is TGTGCCACCAGCAGAACCCTCGCGAACACCGGGGAGCTGTTTTTT.

In its sample, this clonotype was seen a few times. This rearrangement joins TRBV30 to TRBJ1-4; possibly TRBD1 for D (5 bases). The CDR3 runs 14 residues. Germline CDR1 and CDR2: GTSNPN and SVGIG (reference sequence). With 1 base removed from V and 5 bases from J, the gap between germline ends came to 11 bases. In DNA form, the CDR3 reads TGTGCCTGGAGTGGAGGGACGGAGAATGAAAAACTGTTTTTT. This translates into CAWSGGTENEKLFF.

This chain joins TRBV5-6 and TRBJ2-5, with D tentatively TRBD2 (6 bases). Germline CDR1 is SGHDT and CDR2 is YYEEEE. V lost 4 bases to trimming and J lost 2 bases, with 12 bases between them. The CDR3 runs to 14 residues. CDR3 nucleotides: TGTGCCAGCAGCAGCCCGGGAGAGCAAGAGACCCAGTACTTC. This codes for CASSSPGEQETQYF.

In this sample, this clonotype turned up many times. The chain couples TRBV29-1 to TRBJ2-5; D remains ambiguous. The CDR3 has 13 residues. Trimming took 1 base from V and 5 from J, leaving 11 bases between them. Germline V gene sequence: CDR1 SQVTM, CDR2 ANQGSEA. The CDR3 loop reads CSVEATTGETQYF. Written as DNA, the CDR3 is TGCAGCGTTGAAGCAACAACGGGCGAGACCCAGTACTTC.

This clonotype was seen only a few times. V and J are TRBV3-1 and TRBJ2-1; no reliable D call. Germline CDR1 and CDR2: LGHDT and YNNKEL (reference sequence). With 4 bases removed from V and 6 bases from J, the gap between germline ends came to 7 bases. The CDR3 covers 12 residues. CDR3 in DNA: TGTGCCAGCAGCCGCCTCCCCAATGAGCAGTTCTTC. As protein: CASSRLPNEQFF.

This clonotype occurred many times. This chain connects TRBV7-9 to TRBJ2-2; D is tentatively TRBD1 or TRBD2 (5 bases each). Germline loops: CDR1 SEHNR, CDR2 FQNEAQ (reference sequence). This CDR3 is 16 amino acids long. V gave up 5 bases and J gave up 4 bases, with 17 bases separating them. CDR3 nucleotide sequence: TGTGCCAGCAGCCCCCGCGCAGGGAGTACCACCGGGGAGCTGTTTTTT. This codes for CASSPRAGSTTGELFF.

The genes are TRBV4-3 and TRBJ2-7; 8 bases are a match to TRBD2. The CDR3 extends over 15 amino acids. Germline CDR1 and CDR2: LGHNA and YSLEER. J gave up 5 bases and V 0 bases, and 6 bases lay outside the gene matches. The CDR3 DNA is TGCGCCAGCAGCCAAGAGGGCGGGAGGTTCCACGAGCAGTACTTC. It translates to CASSQEGGRFHEQYF.

The chain is built from TRBV21-1 and TRBJ2-7; the table's D call, TRBD1, was not checked against the DNA. TRBV21-1 is given as a pseudogene. The CDR3 spans 14 residues. CDR3 bases: TGTGCCAGCACCTCACGGGGGGGGAAAGGCGAGCAGTACTTC. Protein: CASTSRGGKGEQYF.

This clonotype was detected only a few times. The rearrangement links TRBV7-3 to TRBJ2-2, with D uncertain. The V gene's germline CDR1 is SGHTA and CDR2 FQGTGA. V was clipped by 2 bases and J by 1 base, with 11 bases between them. The CDR3 covers 16 residues. CDR3 sequence (DNA): TGTGCCAGCAGCTTACATGTCACGGGGAACACCGGGGAGCTGTTTTTT. Translating it yields CASSLHVTGNTGELFF.

This clonotype was picked up many times. The rearrangement uses TRBV4-3 and TRBJ2-1; tentatively, D is TRBD1 (6 bases). The CDR3 has 17 residues. Germline V gene lookup returns CDR1 LGHNA and CDR2 YSLEER. Trimming cost V 4 bases and J 3 bases, with 19 bases left between them. The CDR3 here is CASSPNRVHSHYNEQFF. In DNA form, the CDR3 reads TGCGCCAGCAGCCCGAACAGGGTACATTCCCACTACAATGAGCAGTTCTTC.

This clonotype showed up many times. V gene TRBV12-3 or TRBV12-4 combines with J gene TRBJ2-7; 8 bases agree with TRBD1. V trimming: 8 bases; J trimming: 4 bases; junction bases outside the gene matches: 10. The CDR3 runs 14 residues. Here the CDR3 reads CASGGQDALYEQYF. In DNA, the CDR3 is TGTGCCAGCGGGGGACAGGACGCCCTATACGAGCAGTACTTC.

Only a few counts were recorded for this clonotype. V gene TRBV2 combines with J gene TRBJ2-3, with TRBD2 matching over 12 bases. This CDR3 has 19 amino acids. Germline V gene data show CDR1 as SNHLY and CDR2 as FYNNEI. Unmatched junction bases numbered 16, after V lost 4 bases and J lost 5 bases. CDR3 sequence reads: CASSARMGRLAGVLDTQYF. The CDR3 DNA sequence: TGTGCCAGCAGTGCCCGAATGGGACGACTAGCGGGAGTCTTAGATACGCAGTATTTT. Based on the CDR3 plus reference TRBV2 and TRBJ2-3, the full variable domain is EPEVTQTPSHQVTQMGQEVILRCVPISNHLYFYWYRQILGQKVEFLVSFYNNEISEKSEIFDDQFSVERPDGSNFTLKIRSTKLEDSAMYFCASSARMGRLAGVLDTQYFGPGTRLTVL.

The gene calls are TRBV5-1 and TRBJ2-5, with 10 bases lining up with TRBD2. Losses at the gene ends were 6 bases for V and 3 bases for J; bases not matched to a gene: 5. The CDR3 runs 14 residues. Germline CDR1 SGHRS, CDR2 YFSETQ. The CDR3 is CASTHSGRKETQYF. CDR3 sequence (DNA): TGCGCCAGCACCCATAGCGGGAGGAAAGAGACCCAGTACTTC.

This clonotype was seen only a few times. The V gene is TRBV9, the J gene TRBJ2-3; unclear D gene. Germline CDR1 reads SGDLS; CDR2 reads YYNGEE. The V gene lost 0 bases and the J gene lost 3 bases, with 14 bases spanning the gap. The length of the CDR3 is 16 residues. CDR3 protein: CASSVVRTSGTDTQYF. CDR3 DNA: TGTGCCAGCAGCGTAGTCCGTACGTCCGGGACAGATACGCAGTATTTT.

This clonotype was seen repeatedly, ten times or more. This chain links TRBV27 with TRBJ1-6, with a possible D match to TRBD1 (5 bases). Germline CDR1 and CDR2: MNHEY and SMNVEV (reference sequence). The V end was cut by 6 bases, the J end by 7 bases, with 13 bases between. CDR3 length: 14 amino acids. CDR3 sequence (DNA): TGTGCCAGCAGGCCCGGGACGGGGAATTCACCCCTCCACTTT. Amino acid sequence: CASRPGTGNSPLHF.

This clonotype occurred a few times. The CDR3 loop reads CASSQDRTFSANEKLFF. DNA for the CDR3: TGCGCCAGCAGCCAAGACCGCACATTCTCGGCTAATGAAAAACTGTTTTTT. The gene calls are TRBV4-1 and TRBJ1-4, with D unclear. Trimming shortened V by 0 bases and J by 3 bases, and 14 bases separated the two germline ends. This CDR3 comprises 17 residues. CDR1 and CDR2 from the germline V gene are MGHRA and YSYEKL.

The chain is built from TRBV2 and TRBJ2-3; D gene ambiguous. Trimming shortened V by 7 bases and J by 5 bases, and 10 bases separated the two germline ends. The CDR3 has 12 amino acids. Germline assignment: CDR1 SNHLY and CDR2 FYNNEI. CDR3 bases: TGTGCCAGCATCGGCCTGAGAGATACGCAGTATTTT. This gives the protein CASIGLRDTQYF. Drawing the rest from reference TRBV2 and TRBJ2-3, the complete variable domain is EPEVTQTPSHQVTQMGQEVILRCVPISNHLYFYWYRQILGQKVEFLVSFYNNEISEKSEIFDDQFSVERPDGSNFTLKIRSTKLEDSAMYFCASIGLRDTQYFGPGTRLTVL.

To note about this clonotype: At one of its ends the junction is not consistent with the germline gene, which may arise from a read error. The chain links TRBV19 to TRBJ2-7; D not certain. Germline assignment: CDR1 LNHDA and CDR2 SQIVND (reference sequence). This CDR3 contains 13 residues. CDR3 coding DNA: TGTGCCAATAGTGCAGGATTGTCCTACGAGCAGTACTTC. It encodes CANSAGLSYEQYF.